One sample yielded the 22 T cell receptor beta chains listed below, sequenced in a study of cytomegalovirus exposure and HLA in healthy donors. Primers: 60 Vbeta forward and 13 Jbeta reverse. Using immunoSEQ multiplex PCR, the repertoire was profiled, and TCRdb retains in-frame clones only, with some absent. This sample has around 220,000 clones, with around 83% found just once. The sample consisted of PBMCs. The source is a girl aged 10 to 17 in good health and CMV-seronegative.

The CDR3 nucleotides are TGTGCCAGCAGTTACTCGAGGGTAGCCACAGATACGCAGTATTTT. Its translation is CASSYSRVATDTQYF. The genes are TRBV6-6 and TRBJ2-3, with D possibly matching TRBD2 (5 bases). CDR1 and CDR2 (germline): MNHNY, SVGAGI (reference sequence). This CDR3 contains 15 residues. Trimming left V 0 bases short and J 2 bases short, with 9 bases between.

The chain has TRBV10-3 and TRBJ2-6; 7 bases agree with TRBD1. This CDR3 spans 17 amino acids. Unmatched junction bases numbered 8, after V lost 6 bases and J lost 0 bases. The V gene's germline CDR1 is ENHRY and CDR2 SYGVKD. CDR3 sequence reads: CAIRGTALFSGANVLTF. CDR3 DNA sequence: TGTGCCATCAGAGGGACAGCATTATTCTCTGGGGCCAACGTCCTGACTTTC.

This clone was seen just once. The rearrangement links TRBV5-1 to TRBJ2-7, with a tentative D call TRBD1 (6 bases). Trimming shortened V by 4 bases and J by 9 bases, and 23 bases separated the two germline ends. The V gene's germline CDR1 is SGHRS and CDR2 YFSETQ. This CDR3 has 15 amino acids. CDR3 in DNA: TGCGCCAGCAGCCATGGACAGACCTCAGTGGAAGGGCAGTACTTC. Translated, it gives CASSHGQTSVEGQYF. The complete variable domain, with remaining parts taken from reference TRBV5-1 and TRBJ2-7, reads KAGVTQTPRYLIKTRGQQVTLSCSPISGHRSVSWYQQTPGQGLQFLFEYFSETQRNKGNFPGRFSGRQFSNSRSEMNVSTLELGDSALYLCASSHGQTSVEGQYFGPGTRLTVT.

This clone occurred once. This sequence joins TRBV6-1 and TRBJ1-3, with TRBD1 identical over 7 bases. V lost 6 bases, J lost 0 bases, and 2 bases stayed unmatched. The CDR3 spans 14 residues. The germline CDR1 and CDR2 sequences are MNHNS and SASEGT. Here the CDR3 reads CASRGQFSGNTIYF. In nucleotides, the CDR3 is TGTGCCAGCAGGGGACAGTTCTCTGGAAACACCATATATTTT.

This clone occurred a few times. The chain recombines TRBV27 with TRBJ1-1, with a possible D match to TRBD1 (6 bases). This CDR3 has 15 amino acids. V shed 7 bases and J shed 2 bases, with 17 bases lying between them. Germline lookup yields CDR1 MNHEY and CDR2 SMNVEV (reference sequence). The CDR3 DNA sequence: TGTGCCAGCACCAAGTCCCACAGGGTCAACACTGAAGCTTTCTTT. Translated: CASTKSHRVNTEAFF.

This clone was detected only once. V and J are TRBV28 and TRBJ1-5; D unclear. V was cut by 7 bases and J by 0 bases, with 13 bases left in between. The CDR3 has 15 residues. Germline-derived CDR1 and CDR2 are MDHEN and SYDVKM. CDR3 region: CASTRSGSSNQPQHF. CDR3 in DNA: TGTGCCAGCACCCGCTCCGGGAGTAGCAATCAGCCCCAGCATTTT.

This clone occurred once. The chain is built from TRBV28 and TRBJ2-5, with a possible D match to TRBD1 (6 bases). Germline loops: CDR1 MDHEN, CDR2 SYDVKM. The CDR3 has 13 residues. V was cut by 5 bases and J by 5 bases, with 12 bases left in between. CDR3 residues: CASSPGDRETQYF. The CDR3 region has the DNA TGTGCCAGCAGTCCAGGGGACCGGGAGACCCAGTACTTC. The full variable domain, rest sourced from reference TRBV28 and TRBJ2-5, is DVKVTQSSRYLVKRTGEKVFLECVQDMDHENMFWYRQDPGLGLRLIYFSYDVKMKEKGDIPEGYSVSREKKERFSLILESASTNQTSMYLCASSPGDRETQYFGPGTRLLVL.

The gene calls are TRBV5-1 and TRBJ1-5; D may be TRBD1 (5 bases). Germline CDR1 and CDR2: SGHRS and YFSETQ. With 4 bases removed from V and 6 bases from J, the gap between germline ends came to 11 bases. The CDR3 contains 13 residues. The CDR3: CASSQVGGQPQHF. The DNA of the CDR3 is TGCGCCAGCAGCCAGGTGGGGGGTCAGCCCCAGCATTTT. Full variable domain (missing parts from reference TRBV5-1 and TRBJ1-5): KAGVTQTPRYLIKTRGQQVTLSCSPISGHRSVSWYQQTPGQGLQFLFEYFSETQRNKGNFPGRFSGRQFSNSRSEMNVSTLELGDSALYLCASSQVGGQPQHFGDGTRLSIL.

The rearrangement links TRBV6-1 to TRBJ2-1, with TRBD2 identical over 10 bases. CDR1 and CDR2 from the germline V gene are MNHNS and SASEGT. The CDR3 length is 18 residues. The junction had 9 bases not matched to a gene; V was cut back by 4 bases and J by 0 bases. This CDR3 reads CASSGSGLALSSYNEQFF. In nucleotides, the CDR3 is TGTGCCAGCAGTGGTTCGGGACTAGCGTTGAGCTCCTACAATGAGCAGTTCTTC.

J is TRBJ1-1 and V is TRBV4-1; a weak D match, TRBD1 (5 bases). V dropped 0 bases and J dropped 12 bases, with 14 bases sitting between them. Germline V gene sequence: CDR1 MGHRA, CDR2 YSYEKL. This CDR3 spans 13 amino acids. The CDR3 nucleotides are TGCGCCAGCAGCCAAGAGCAGGGTGGGGGGTCTTTCTTT. Protein sequence: CASSQEQGGGSFF.

As regards this clone: Compared with germline, one end of the junction differs, possibly owing to a read error. The V and J genes are TRBV7-9 and TRBJ2-7; the match to TRBD2 covers 7 bases. This CDR3 is 16 amino acids long. CDR1 is SEHNR and CDR2 is FQNEAQ in the germline V gene (reference sequence). CDR3 sequence (DNA): TGTTCCAGCACCGCCCTTAGAACGGGACTAAACTACGAGCAGTACTTC. It specifies CSSTALRTGLNYEQYF.

The genes are TRBV9 and TRBJ2-3, with 7 bases fitting TRBD2. The CDR3 loop spans 15 amino acids. Germline V gene lookup returns CDR1 SGDLS and CDR2 YYNGEE. Trimming removed 4 bases from V and 0 bases from J; junction bases left unmatched: 5. The chain's CDR3 is CASSSGTTSTDTQYF. CDR3 nucleotides: TGTGCCAGCAGCTCAGGGACTACAAGCACAGATACGCAGTATTTT.

This clone was seen a handful of times. V is TRBV4-3 and J is TRBJ1-6, with D perhaps TRBD1 (6 bases). This CDR3 comprises 18 residues. The germline gives CDR1 LGHNA, CDR2 YSLEER. Trimming shortened V by 1 base and J by 3 bases, and 16 bases separated the two germline ends. The CDR3 coding sequence is TGCGCCAGCAGCCAAGTCCCAGGGGACAACTTCTATAATTCACCCCTCCACTTT. Residues: CASSQVPGDNFYNSPLHF.

This clone was seen a few times. This rearrangement joins TRBV7-3 to TRBJ2-4; D is perhaps TRBD1 (7 bases). The V gene lost 5 bases and the J gene lost 8 bases, with 13 bases spanning the gap. The CDR3 loop spans 13 amino acids. The V gene's germline CDR1 is SGHTA and CDR2 FQGTGA. The chain's CDR3 is CASSSDREDIQYF. The CDR3 DNA is TGTGCCAGCAGCAGCGACAGGGAGGACATTCAGTACTTC.

This clone was observed a single time. The chain employs TRBV15 and TRBJ2-7; 8 bases align to TRBD1. CDR3 length: 14 residues. V was pared by 1 base and J by 5 bases, with 4 bases of the junction left unmatched. The germline V gene encodes CDR1 LNHNV and CDR2 YYDKDF (reference sequence). CDR3 sequence (DNA): TGTGCCACCAGCAGAGTCGGCAGGGGGCACGAGCAGTACTTC. The encoded protein is CATSRVGRGHEQYF.

The chain has TRBV14 and TRBJ1-1, with D unresolved. The CDR3 spans 13 residues. Germline V CDR1 and CDR2: SGHDN, FVKESK. The V end was cut by 6 bases, the J end by 1 base, with 9 bases between. This CDR3 is CASSSLSNTEAFF. CDR3 bases: TGTGCCAGCAGTTCTCTTTCGAACACTGAAGCTTTCTTT.

Only a few counts were recorded for this clone. The chain carries TRBV7-6 and TRBJ1-4, with D perhaps matching TRBD1 (5 bases). The V end lost 4 bases, the J end lost 0 bases, and 12 bases lay between the germline ends. CDR3 length: 16 residues. CDR1 SGHVS and CDR2 FNYEAQ come from the germline V gene. The DNA for the CDR3 is TGTGCCAGCAGCTCGGACACCCTAACAACTAATGAAAAACTGTTTTTT. Translating gives CASSSDTLTTNEKLFF. Full variable domain (remainder filled in from reference TRBV7-6 and TRBJ1-4): GAGVSQSPRYKVTKRGQDVALRCDPISGHVSLYWYRQALGQGPEFLTYFNYEAQQDKSGLPNDRFSAERPEGSISTLTIQRTEQRDSAMYRCASSSDTLTTNEKLFFGSGTQLSVL.

The CDR3 coding sequence is TGTGCCAGCAGCCCAGGACTAGCGGGAGGGGCGGTGAGGCAGTACTTC. Encoded protein: CASSPGLAGGAVRQYF. The chain joins TRBV5-6 to TRBJ2-7; 15 bases align to TRBD2. Germline lookup yields CDR1 SGHDT and CDR2 YYEEEE. The CDR3 covers 16 residues. The V and J ends lost 4 bases and 9 bases, in that order; junction bases with no gene match: 11.

CDR3: CASSQSEGMNTEAFF. CDR3 nucleotide sequence: TGCGCCAGCAGCCAGTCGGAGGGGATGAACACTGAAGCTTTCTTT. The chain links TRBV5-1 to TRBJ1-1, with D perhaps TRBD1 (5 bases). This CDR3 comprises 15 residues. Germline V gene data show CDR1 as SGHRS and CDR2 as YFSETQ. With 4 bases removed from V and 0 bases from J, the gap between germline ends came to 13 bases.

This chain's CDR3 is CASSPTGSYEQYF. The CDR3 coding sequence is TGTGCCAGCAGCCCGACAGGGTCGTACGAGCAGTACTTC. V is TRBV27 and J is TRBJ2-5; 7 positions agree with TRBD1. Judging by the DNA end, TRBJ2-7 fits better; the J call may be wrong. Germline assignment: CDR1 MNHEY and CDR2 SMNVEV (reference sequence). This CDR3 comprises 13 residues.

This rearrangement joins TRBV5-5 to TRBJ1-3, with D hard to call. CDR1 SGHKS and CDR2 YYEKEE come from the germline V gene (reference sequence). The V end was cut by 0 bases, the J end by 1 base, with 14 bases between. The CDR3 totals 17 residues. The CDR3 region is CASSLALTEGSGNTIYF. The CDR3 DNA follows: TGTGCCAGCAGCTTGGCCCTTACGGAGGGTTCTGGAAACACCATATATTTT.

This chain uses TRBV19 with TRBJ1-4, with 7 bases matching TRBD1. CDR1 and CDR2 (germline): LNHDA, SQIVND (reference sequence). The junction had 13 bases not matched to a gene; V was cut back by 7 bases and J by 8 bases. The CDR3 runs 15 residues. In DNA, the CDR3 is TGTGCCAGTAACCCAGGGGGAGCCATCTTGGAAAAACTGTTTTTT. Translating gives CASNPGGAILEKLFF.